The sequence of this T cell receptor beta chain was determined in a study of immune heterogeneity within non-small cell lung tumors. Study-level background: Classification of the tumors gave several squamous cell carcinomas, over nine non-squamous carcinomas and 1 not otherwise specified. Broader study findings: Identical dominant CDR3 beta clonotypes recurred among a patient's tumor sites, alongside site-unique high-frequency clones. Across individual patients, the high-frequency T-cell receptor beta clonotypes were largely distinct.

Template material for each sample was about 560 ng of bulk tumor genomic DNA. Several biopsies were spaced far apart within each primary tumor and obtained as surgery took place. The cohort was untreated, with newly diagnosed non-small cell lung cancer undergoing curative surgery. With 32 V and 13 J primers, multiplex PCR amplified the TCR beta CDR3. One entry per CDR3 protein results from TCRdb running MiXCR on the multiplex PCR reads. Found here are over 20,000 distinct CDR3 sequences, under 30% of them singletons; the top ten hold around 4%. CDR3 length equals 14 residues. The V gene's germline CDR1 is SGHDN and CDR2 FVKESK. The V end was cut by 4 bases, the J end by 3 bases, with 9 bases between. A word on this clonotype: Its antigen is not identified.

V is TRBV14 and J is TRBJ2-2; D not resolved. This receptor was taken from a man in his forties with non-small cell lung cancer. Material: lung tumor tissue. DNA of the CDR3: TGTGCCAGCAGCCTAGTTACGGACACCGGGGAGCTGTTTTTT. This translates into CASSLVTDTGELFF.